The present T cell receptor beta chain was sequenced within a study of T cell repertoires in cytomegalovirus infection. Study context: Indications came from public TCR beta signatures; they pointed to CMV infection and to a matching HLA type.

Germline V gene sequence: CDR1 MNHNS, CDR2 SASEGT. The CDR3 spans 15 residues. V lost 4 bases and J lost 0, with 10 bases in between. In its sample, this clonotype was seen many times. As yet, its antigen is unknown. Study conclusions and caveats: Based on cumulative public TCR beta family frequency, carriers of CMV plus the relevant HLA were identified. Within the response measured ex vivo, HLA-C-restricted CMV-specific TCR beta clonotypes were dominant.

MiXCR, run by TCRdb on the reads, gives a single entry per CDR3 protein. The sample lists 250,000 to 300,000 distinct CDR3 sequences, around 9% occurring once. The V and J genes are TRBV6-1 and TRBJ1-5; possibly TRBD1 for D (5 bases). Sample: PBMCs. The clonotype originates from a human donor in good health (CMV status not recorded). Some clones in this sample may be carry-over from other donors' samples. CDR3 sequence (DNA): TGTGCCAGCAGTGGCCAGGGACTTAGCAATCAGCCCCAGCATTTT. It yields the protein CASSGQGLSNQPQHF.